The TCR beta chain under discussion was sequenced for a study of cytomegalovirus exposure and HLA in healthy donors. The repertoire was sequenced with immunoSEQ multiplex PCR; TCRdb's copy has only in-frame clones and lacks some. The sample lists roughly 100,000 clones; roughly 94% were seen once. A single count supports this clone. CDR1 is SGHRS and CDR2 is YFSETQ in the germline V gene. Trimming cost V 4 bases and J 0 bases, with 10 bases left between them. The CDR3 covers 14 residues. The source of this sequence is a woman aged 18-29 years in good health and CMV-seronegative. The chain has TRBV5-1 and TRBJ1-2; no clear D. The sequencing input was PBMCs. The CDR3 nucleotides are TGCGCCAGCAGCGAAGACGGGACTAACTATGGCTACACCTTC. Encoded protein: CASSEDGTNYGYTF.